This T cell receptor (beta chain) appears in the sequencing data of a study of immunodeficiency (dated by TCRdb to between 2018 and 2020). Describing the broader study: Repertoire analysis was done to look for VDJ recombination defects and oligoclonality.

Genomic DNA was extracted using the QIAamp DNA Blood Mini Kit and was submitted for immunoSEQ repertoire analysis. CDR3 regions were amplified by multiplex PCR from a standard quantity of genomic DNA template. PCR products were sequenced on an Illumina platform. The study's own analysis went as follows. Alignment of sequences was done against a reference, and the V, D and J gene definitions came from IMGT. To get rid of PCR and sequencing errors, closely related sequences were merged using a nearest-neighbor clustering algorithm. V, D and J usage was analyzed in productive unique and total sequences using ImmunoSEQ Analyzer tools and R version 3.6.1. TCRdb took this table from immuneACCESS and kept in-frame rearrangements with V and J called. Such tables lack part of the clones; where checked against another copy, unresolved V genes explain under half of the gap, and the rest is unexplained. The DNA was the basis for D and trimming; V, J and clone size are from that table. This sample lists around 4,300 clones; about 93% were detected once. 3.5% to 4.5% of the sample is held by the ten biggest clonotypes.

The investigation overall reported the following: V-J pairing and productive entropy in CD4+ T cells appeared similar in patients and controls. In entropy comparisons, n=3 (open circles) was shown for patients versus healthy controls, and a thymic development effect was only suggested as possible. Based on top-100 and total clonotype frequencies, severe oligoclonality showed up in patient CD8+ T cells, whereas patient CD4+ T cells did not show severe oligoclonality.

Before TCR sequencing, CD3+CD4+ T cells were sorted from fresh PBMCs. As for this clone: Its antigen remains unidentified. No qualities accompany the bases; no much larger clone lies one base away.

Trimming takes 5 bases off V and 7 bases off J; junction bases not matched to a gene: 3. The germline V gene (reference sequence) supplies CDR1 LNHNV and CDR2 YYDKDF. From its cysteine to its phenylalanine, the CDR3 spans 15 amino acids. Of the read, only the CDR3 DNA is kept; its 45 bases are in frame from base 1. The clonotype comes from a human donor in good health. The material sequenced was CD4+ T cells from blood. The rearranged chain carries TRBV15 and TRBJ2-1; 15 middle bases align to TRBD2. The DNA sequence is given as TGTGCCACCAGCTGGACTAGCGGGAGGGCGAATGAGCAGTTCTTC. Its protein is CATSWTSGRANEQFF.